This entry concerns a single T cell receptor (beta chain). The antigen is not known. Germline lookup yields CDR1 LNHDA and CDR2 SQIVND (reference sequence). CDR3 length: 13 residues. Trimming removed 3 bases from V and 6 bases from J; junction bases left unmatched: 2. Sequenced by immunoSEQ multiplex PCR; TCRdb stores in-frame clones only, minus some. The sample lists some 49,000 clones; 85% were seen once. The sample comes from a study of OX40 agonist ivuxolimab in advanced cancers. Study observations and caveats: Also showing low normalized T-cell clonal expansion were some of the nonresponders. CD8+ T cells showed, on average, more clonal expansion than CD4+ cells. Both blood CD4+ and CD8+ T cells showed clonal growth by week 6 at 0.1 to 3.0 mg/kg.

Blood samples were obtained at baseline, cycle 4 day 1, and cycle 7 day 1. The input for sequencing was CD4+ or CD8+ T cells sorted from blood, taken in a trial of the OX40 agonist ivuxolimab. The TCR originated in an adult with an advanced solid tumor such as melanoma, head and neck, liver or kidney cancer. This chain uses TRBV19 with TRBJ1-2, with 9 bases matching TRBD1. The CDR3 DNA reads TGTGCCAGTAGTATCGGACAGGGGAATGGCTACACCTTC. It encodes CASSIGQGNGYTF.